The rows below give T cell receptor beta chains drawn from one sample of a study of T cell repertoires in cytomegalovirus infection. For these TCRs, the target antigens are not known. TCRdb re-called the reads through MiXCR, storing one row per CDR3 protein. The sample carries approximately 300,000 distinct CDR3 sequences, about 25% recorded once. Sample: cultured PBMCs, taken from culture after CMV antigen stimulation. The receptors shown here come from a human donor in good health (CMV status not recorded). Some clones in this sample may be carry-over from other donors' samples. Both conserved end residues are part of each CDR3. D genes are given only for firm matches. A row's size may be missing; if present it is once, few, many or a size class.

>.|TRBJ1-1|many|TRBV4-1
CASSQVTMNTEAFF
TGCGCCAGCAGCCAAGTTACCATGAACACTGAAGCTTTCTTT
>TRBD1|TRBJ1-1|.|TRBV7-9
CASSIITGATRNTEAFF
TGTGCCAGCTCCATTATTACAGGGGCGACAAGGAACACTGAAGCTTTCTTT
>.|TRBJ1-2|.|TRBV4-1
CASSPGREGIEHYGYTF
TGCGCCAGCAGCCCAGGGAGGGAAGGGATTGAGCACTATGGCTACACCTTC
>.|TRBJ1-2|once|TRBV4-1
CASSQGEGQVYGYTF
TGCGCCAGCAGCCAAGGGGAGGGGCAGGTCTATGGCTACACCTTC
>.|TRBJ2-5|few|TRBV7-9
CASSNTGSGHRQETQYF
TGTGCCAGCAGCAATACTGGGTCTGGGCACCGCCAAGAGACCCAGTACTTC
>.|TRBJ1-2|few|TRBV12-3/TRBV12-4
CASSLWVAEGYTF
TGTGCCAGCAGTTTGTGGGTAGCGGAAGGCTACACCTTC
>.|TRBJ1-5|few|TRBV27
CASSLSSPGTEYSNQPQHF
TGTGCCAGCAGTTTATCTTCCCCCGGGACGGAATATAGCAATCAGCCCCAGCATTTT
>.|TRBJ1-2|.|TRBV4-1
CASSQGNYGYTF
TGCGCCAGCTCTCAGGGGAACTATGGCTACACCTTC
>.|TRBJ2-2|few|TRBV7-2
CASRKPGSSNTGELFF
TGTGCCAGCAGGAAACCAGGGTCTTCGAACACCGGGGAGCTGTTTTTT
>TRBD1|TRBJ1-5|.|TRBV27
CASRLQGGGNQPQHF
TGTGCCAGCAGACTACAGGGGGGTGGCAATCAGCCCCAGCATTTT
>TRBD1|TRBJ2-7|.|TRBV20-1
CSARGQGPSEQYF
TGCAGTGCTAGGGGACAGGGGCCCAGCGAGCAGTACTTC
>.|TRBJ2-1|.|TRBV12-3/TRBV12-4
CASSWDGGPNEQFF
TGTGCCAGCAGTTGGGATGGGGGGCCCAATGAGCAGTTCTTC
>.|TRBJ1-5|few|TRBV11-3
CASKKLSNQPQHF
TGTGCCAGCAAAAAACTTAGCAATCAGCCCCAGCATTTT
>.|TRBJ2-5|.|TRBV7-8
CASSLETGQIQETQYF
TGTGCCAGCAGCTTAGAAACTGGCCAGATACAAGAGACCCAGTACTTC
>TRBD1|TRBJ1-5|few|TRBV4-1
CASSPQIGTGVQPQHF
TGCGCCAGCAGCCCACAGATCGGGACAGGAGTTCAGCCCCAGCATTTT
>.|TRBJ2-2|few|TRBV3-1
CASSQARGGELFF
TGTGCCAGCAGCCAAGCACGAGGCGGGGAGCTGTTTTTT
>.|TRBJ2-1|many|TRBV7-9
CASSSGDGSPDYNEQFF
TGTGCCAGCAGCTCAGGGGACGGCTCTCCAGACTACAATGAGCAGTTCTTC
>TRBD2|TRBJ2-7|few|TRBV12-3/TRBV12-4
CASRPGGPYEQYF
TGTGCCAGCAGGCCGGGAGGACCCTACGAGCAGTACTTC
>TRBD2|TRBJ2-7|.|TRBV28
CASSLGLAREQYF
TGTGCCAGCAGTCTCGGACTAGCAAGGGAGCAGTACTTC
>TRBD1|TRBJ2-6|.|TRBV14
CASSQKGAGDKTLGANVLTF
TGTGCCAGCAGCCAAAAGGGGGCTGGGGACAAGACGCTTGGGGCCAACGTCCTGACTTTC
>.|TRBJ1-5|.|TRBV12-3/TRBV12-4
CASTLSSPSNQPQHF
TGTGCCAGCACCCTCTCTAGCCCTAGCAATCAGCCCCAGCATTTT
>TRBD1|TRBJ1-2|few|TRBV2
CASSEGTGGFYGYTF
TGTGCCAGCAGTGAGGGGACAGGGGGCTTCTATGGCTACACCTTC
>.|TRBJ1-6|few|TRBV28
CASMKRANSPLHF
TGTGCCAGCATGAAACGGGCTAATTCACCCCTCCACTTT
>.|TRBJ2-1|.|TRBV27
CASSLSGFDSYNEQFF
TGTGCCAGCAGTTTATCTGGGTTCGACTCCTACAATGAGCAGTTCTTC
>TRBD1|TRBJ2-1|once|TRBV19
CASSMGQRYNEQFF
TGTGCCAGTAGTATGGGACAGAGGTACAATGAGCAGTTCTTC
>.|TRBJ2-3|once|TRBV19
CASSSGISTDTQYF
TGTGCCAGTAGTTCCGGGATCAGCACAGATACGCAGTATTTT
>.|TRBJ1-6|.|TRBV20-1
CSARGRGVTNSPLHF
TGCAGTGCTAGAGGAAGAGGGGTCACGAATTCACCCCTCCACTTT
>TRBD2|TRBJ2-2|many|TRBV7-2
CASSLVFSGSTGGELFF
TGTGCCAGCAGCTTAGTTTTTAGCGGGAGCACCGGCGGGGAGCTGTTTTTT
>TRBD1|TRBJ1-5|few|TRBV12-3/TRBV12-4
CASRPGQQGYSNQPQHF
TGTGCCAGCAGGCCGGGACAGCAAGGCTATAGCAATCAGCCCCAGCATTTT
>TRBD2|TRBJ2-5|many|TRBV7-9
CASSPSGRAAGTQYF
TGTGCCAGCAGCCCTAGCGGGAGGGCCGCCGGGACCCAGTACTTC
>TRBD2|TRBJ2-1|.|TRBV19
CASSSVAGGYEQFF
TGTGCCAGTAGTTCGGTAGCGGGAGGCTATGAGCAGTTCTTC
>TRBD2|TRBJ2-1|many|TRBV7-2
CASSLTSGNKIEQFF
TGTGCCAGCAGTCTAACTAGCGGGAACAAGATTGAGCAGTTCTTC
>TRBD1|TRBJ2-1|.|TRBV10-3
CAISGDRGLYNEQFF
TGTGCCATCAGCGGGGACAGGGGGTTGTACAATGAGCAGTTCTTC
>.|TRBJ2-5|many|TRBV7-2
CASSTERWRKETQYF
TGTGCCAGCAGCACGGAACGATGGCGGAAAGAGACCCAGTACTTC
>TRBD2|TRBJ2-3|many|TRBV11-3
CASSRTSLGSTDTQYF
TGTGCCAGCAGCCGGACTAGCTTGGGTAGCACAGATACGCAGTATTTT
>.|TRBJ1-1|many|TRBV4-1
CASSQSIAGSPTREAFF
TGCGCCAGCAGCCAGTCGATAGCGGGGAGTCCCACACGAGAAGCTTTCTTT
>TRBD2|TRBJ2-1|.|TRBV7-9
CASSPTSGKSYNEQFF
TGTGCCAGCAGCCCTACTAGCGGGAAGTCCTACAATGAGCAGTTCTTC
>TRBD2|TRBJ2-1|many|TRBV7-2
CASSLAGTSGSPWQFF
TGTGCCAGCAGCCTAGCCGGGACTAGCGGGAGTCCATGGCAGTTCTTC
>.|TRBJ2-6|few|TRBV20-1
CSARDQGSGANVLTF
TGCAGTGCTAGAGATCAGGGATCTGGGGCCAACGTCCTGACTTTC
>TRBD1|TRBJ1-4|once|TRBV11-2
CASSRSRDREKPREKLFF
TGTGCCAGCAGCCGAAGCCGGGACAGGGAGAAACCACGGGAAAAACTGTTTTTT